This entry describes one T cell receptor beta chain. Produced via immunoSEQ multiplex PCR; TCRdb's table is partial and in-frame only. The sample yields around 140,000 clones, around 80% seen once. This record comes from a study of blood T cell repertoires in COVID-19. J lost 6 bases, V lost 2 bases, and 8 bases had no gene match. Germline values: CDR1 SNHLY, CDR2 FYNNEI. CDR3 length: 18 residues. V and J are TRBV2 and TRBJ2-2; 14 bases map to TRBD2. Sequences were obtained from peripheral blood. This TCR came from a woman aged 60-70 years with acute or convalescent COVID-19. CDR3 sequence reads: CASSETGTSGRMAGELFF. CDR3 nucleotide sequence: TGTGCCAGCAGTGAAACCGGGACTAGCGGGAGAATGGCCGGGGAGCTGTTTTTT.